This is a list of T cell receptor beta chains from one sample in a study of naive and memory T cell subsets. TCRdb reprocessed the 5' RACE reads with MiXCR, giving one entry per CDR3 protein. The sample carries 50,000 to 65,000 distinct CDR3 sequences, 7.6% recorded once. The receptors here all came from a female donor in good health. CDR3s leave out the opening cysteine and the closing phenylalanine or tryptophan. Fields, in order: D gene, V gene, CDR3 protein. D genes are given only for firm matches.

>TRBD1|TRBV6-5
ASSYRDRGARGNTIY
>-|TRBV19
ASSIELGQHQGEQF
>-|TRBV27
ASRRSLTATNEKLF
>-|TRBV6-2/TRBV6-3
ASREGLNQPQH
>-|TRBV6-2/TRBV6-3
ASSQVGGGYGYT
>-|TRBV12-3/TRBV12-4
ASSQSGYYEQY
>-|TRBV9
ASSRTEGAGGYT
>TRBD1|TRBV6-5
ASSYTRDSKSYT
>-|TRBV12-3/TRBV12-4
ATGRLNEKLF
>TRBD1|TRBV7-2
ASSSRTGAFSGNTIY
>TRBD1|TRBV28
ASSLTGDTGELF
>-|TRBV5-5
ASSMPQGKGSNQPQH
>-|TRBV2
ASSEGLYNQPQH
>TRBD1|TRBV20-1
SVRDRGSTDTQY